This is a list of T cell receptor beta chains from one sample in a study of tumor-infiltrating lymphocytes in localized non-small cell lung cancer. Sequencing used immunoSEQ multiplex PCR; TCRdb keeps in-frame clones, though not all of them. The table includes 15,000 to 20,000 clones, 70% to 85% detected once. The source material was lung tumor tissue. The receptors stem from a human donor with non-small cell lung cancer. Both conserved end residues are part of each CDR3. The D gene is left open where the match is weak. The size field is filled for only some rows; it gives once, few, many or a size class.

size	J	D	V	DNA	CDR3
-	TRBJ2-7	-	TRBV10-1	TGCGCCAGCAGTGCCCTCCCTAGCGTACTTGCATACGAGCAGTACTTC	CASSALPSVLAYEQYF
medium-sized	TRBJ1-3	-	TRBV29-1	TGCAGCGTTGATTCAGGGGCCGGAAACACCATATATTTT	CSVDSGAGNTIYF
-	TRBJ2-1	TRBD2	TRBV6-4	TGTGCCAGCACCTTCACTAGCGGGGGAGGGAATGAGCAGTTCTTC	CASTFTSGGGNEQFF
-	TRBJ2-7	TRBD1	TRBV29-1	TGCAGCGTTCAAGAGATCACAGGGGGCTTAGAGCAGTACTTC	CSVQEITGGLEQYF
once	TRBJ2-1	-	TRBV2	TGTGCCAGCAACACCGGGTCCCCCAATGAGCAGTTCTTC	CASNTGSPNEQFF
-	TRBJ1-1	-	TRBV11-3	TGTGCCAGCAGTGCAGGGACAAAGAACACTGAAGCTTTCTTT	CASSAGTKNTEAFF
-	TRBJ2-1	TRBD1	TRBV29-1	TGCAGCGTCCCGGGACAGGGGTACAATGAGCAGTTCTTC	CSVPGQGYNEQFF
-	TRBJ1-1	-	TRBV7-9	TGTGCCAGCAGCTTGTGGACTGTGGGAACTGAAGCTTTCTTT	CASSLWTVGTEAFF
-	TRBJ2-7	-	TRBV4-2	TGTGCCAGCAGCTTTCGGCCCGGGACAAACTACGAGCAGTACTTC	CASSFRPGTNYEQYF
once	TRBJ2-3	-	TRBV5-4	TGTGCCAGCAGCTTGCCTGGCCCCGGTACGCAGTATTTT	CASSLPGPGTQYF
-	TRBJ2-3	-	TRBV21-1	TGTGCCAGCAGCAAAAAGTTCCACCTCAGTGGAGGGACAGATACGCAGTATTTT	CASSKKFHLSGGTDTQYF
-	TRBJ2-1	-	TRBV2	TGTGCCAGCAACCCGTCCACCTACAATGAGCAGTTCTTC	CASNPSTYNEQFF
once	TRBJ2-2	-	TRBV11-2	TGTGCCAGCAGCCCAACACTACAGGGTAGGACGCAGAACACCGGGGAGCTGTTTTTT	CASSPTLQGRTQNTGELFF
-	TRBJ2-3	-	TRBV5-1	TGCGCCAGCAGCTTGATGGCAGCTAGCACAGATACGCAGTATTTT	CASSLMAASTDTQYF
-	TRBJ1-5	TRBD1	TRBV7-9	TGTGCCAGCAGCTTAGAGCAGGGGGGACAGCCCCAGCATTTT	CASSLEQGGQPQHF
-	TRBJ2-3	-	TRBV9	TGTGCCAGCGGAAGCAGGGGTGTGACAGATACGCAGTATTTT	CASGSRGVTDTQYF
once	TRBJ2-2	TRBD1	TRBV6-6	TGTGCCAGCAGCCATGACAGGGCCAGCACCGGGGAGCTGTTTTTT	CASSHDRASTGELFF
-	TRBJ2-5	TRBD2	TRBV5-6	TGTGCCAGCAGCCTAGCGGGAGGGGGGCAAGAGACCCAGTACTTC	CASSLAGGGQETQYF
-	TRBJ1-3	-	TRBV19	TGTGCCAGTAGTTTAGGTTCTTCTGGAAACACCATATATTTT	CASSLGSSGNTIYF
-	TRBJ2-7	-	TRBV2	TGTGCCAGCAGTGAAAGCACCAATACCTACGAGCAGTACTTC	CASSESTNTYEQYF
few	TRBJ2-7	-	TRBV2	TGTGCCAGCAGTCCCGGGAGTGCACCAGACGAGCAGTACTTC	CASSPGSAPDEQYF